These 13 T cell receptor beta chains were sequenced from one sample in a study of shared clonotypes between healthy human individuals (dated by TCRdb to about 2020). Libraries were built with the immunoSEQ multiplex PCR assay. What TCRdb holds here is the immuneACCESS table cut down to in-frame rearrangements. Part of the clones is not present; checked against another copy, under half of the missing clones reflect an unresolved V gene, and the others are unexplained. This sample comprises 2,500,000 or so clones, more than 85% of them detected only once. The top ten clonotypes cover 0.36% of the sample. Material for sequencing was naive CD4+ T cells from PBMCs. The label giving this sample's cell subset or site can be read as: CD45RA+ positively selected. These receptors were collected from a young man in good health. Some clones in this sample may be carry-over from other donors' samples.

The gene calls are TRBV5-1 and TRBJ2-7; D perhaps matches TRBD2 (6 bases). CDR3 length: 16 residues. Germline V gene lookup returns CDR1 SGHRS and CDR2 YFSETQ. V lost 0 bases and J lost 0, with 13 bases in between. CDR3 amino acids: CASSLASGRSSYEQYF. CDR3 bases: TGCGCCAGCAGCTTGGCAAGTGGGAGGTCCTCCTACGAGCAGTACTTC.

V and J are TRBV28 and TRBJ2-1, with D possibly TRBD2 on 6 matching bases. CDR1 MDHEN and CDR2 SYDVKM come from the germline V gene. This CDR3 contains 17 residues. V was shortened by 5 bases and J by 5 bases, with 22 bases between the two germline ends. The CDR3 DNA reads TGTGCCAGCAGTCCCTCCGTCCTAGCGCCTATTGACAATGAGCAGTTCTTC. Its protein is CASSPSVLAPIDNEQFF.

The J gene is TRBJ2-1, the V gene TRBV25-1; no reliable D call. With 4 bases removed from V and 0 bases from J, the gap between germline ends came to 13 bases. Per germline, CDR1 MGHDK and CDR2 SYGVNS. The CDR3 loop spans 16 amino acids. The CDR3 DNA sequence: TGTGCCAGCAGTGTTCCTACCAGCAACTCCTACAATGAGCAGTTCTTC. As protein: CASSVPTSNSYNEQFF.

This sequence joins TRBV27 and TRBJ1-4; 7 nucleotides agree with TRBD1. The CDR3 is made up of 14 amino acids. Germline V gene lookup returns CDR1 MNHEY and CDR2 SMNVEV (reference sequence). J gave up 3 bases and V 6 bases, and 4 bases lay outside the gene matches. The CDR3, as DNA: TGTGCCAGCAGGGGGACAGCCGCTAATGAAAAACTGTTTTTT. This encodes CASRGTAANEKLFF.

This clone is a singleton in its sample. Additional DNA sequences in this sample encode the identical CDR3. The chain has TRBV6-5 and TRBJ2-7, with TRBD2 as a possible D gene (6 bases). Between the trimmed V and J ends, which lost 0 bases and 3 bases, there was a span of 9 bases. The CDR3 has 14 amino acids. Germline V gene data show CDR1 as MNHEY and CDR2 as SVGAGI. CDR3 sequence: CASSYSGGSYEQYF. CDR3 DNA sequence: TGTGCCAGCAGTTACTCGGGGGGAAGCTACGAGCAGTACTTC.

The genes are TRBV5-6 and TRBJ1-1, with D uncertain. Germline V gene sequence: CDR1 SGHDT, CDR2 YYEEEE. V shed 1 base and J shed 3 bases, with 13 bases lying between them. CDR3 length: 15 residues. CDR3 in DNA: TGTGCCAGCAGCTTGATGATACGGGGTTACACTGAAGCTTTCTTT. This codes for CASSLMIRGYTEAFF. Looking up the rest from reference TRBV5-6 and TRBJ1-1 gives the full variable domain: DAGVTQSPTHLIKTRGQQVTLRCSPKSGHDTVSWYQQALGQGPQFIFQYYEEEERQRGNFPDRFSGHQFPNYSSELNVNALLLGDSALYLCASSLMIRGYTEAFFGQGTRLTVV.

This sequence joins TRBV28 and TRBJ2-5; TRBD1 or TRBD2 may be the D gene (5 bases each). The CDR3 extends over 14 amino acids. Trimming pared 5 bases from V and 4 bases from J, leaving 14 bases between. Germline V gene data show CDR1 as MDHEN and CDR2 as SYDVKM. Here the CDR3 reads CASSPSFGGETQYF. CDR3 sequence (DNA): TGTGCCAGCAGTCCCAGCTTTGGGGGAGAGACCCAGTACTTC.

The rearrangement links TRBV5-1 to TRBJ1-4; D possibly corresponds to TRBD1 (5 bases). V lost 4 bases, J lost 3 bases, and 10 bases lay in between. The CDR3 consists of 14 residues. The germline V gene encodes CDR1 SGHRS and CDR2 YFSETQ. CDR3: CASSNGGANEKLFF. The CDR3 DNA reads TGCGCCAGCAGCAACGGGGGGGCTAATGAAAAACTGTTTTTT.

The chain joins TRBV25-1 to TRBJ2-1; D unclear. Germline CDR1 is MGHDK and CDR2 is SYGVNS. V gave up 3 bases and J gave up 0 bases, with 12 bases separating them. The CDR3 runs to 16 residues. In DNA form, the CDR3 reads TGTGCCAGCAGTGAGTCGGACGGAAGCTCCTACAATGAGCAGTTCTTC. As protein: CASSESDGSSYNEQFF.

The chain has TRBV27 and TRBJ2-7, with TRBD1 as a possible D gene (6 bases). Deletions cut 1 base from V and 3 bases from J, with 13 bases between. Per the germline V gene, CDR1 is MNHEY and CDR2 is SMNVEV (reference sequence). The CDR3 is 15 amino acids. CDR3 nucleotides: TGTGCCAGCAGTTTATACAGGGCAAAGTTCTACGAGCAGTACTTC. Translation gives CASSLYRAKFYEQYF.

The CDR3 region is CASRRGQGAYEQYF. The CDR3, as DNA: TGTGCCAGCAGACGCGGACAGGGGGCGTACGAGCAGTACTTC. The chain is built from TRBV6-5 and TRBJ2-5; 11 bases agree with TRBD1. The closer fit of TRBJ2-7 to the DNA end suggests the J call may be wrong. The germline V gene has CDR1 MNHEY and CDR2 SVGAGI. This CDR3 is 14 amino acids long.

V usage is TRBV7-9 and J usage is TRBJ2-3; 7 bases agree with TRBD1. The junction had 9 bases not matched to a gene; V was cut back by 4 bases and J by 2 bases. The length of the CDR3 is 16 residues. The V gene's germline CDR1 is SEHNR and CDR2 FQNEAQ (reference sequence). This CDR3 is CASSSGQRGPTDTQYF. In DNA, the CDR3 is TGTGCCAGCAGCTCGGGCCAGAGGGGGCCCACAGATACGCAGTATTTT.

The V call is TRBV10-3, the J call TRBJ1-2; D not resolved. Germline V gene data show CDR1 as ENHRY and CDR2 as SYGVKD. The CDR3 consists of 14 residues. V was trimmed by 0 bases and J by 7 bases, leaving 12 bases between them. CDR3 sequence reads: CAISESGRSFGYTF. In DNA, the CDR3 is TGTGCCATCAGTGAGTCGGGCAGATCCTTTGGCTACACCTTC.